The clone carrying this T cell receptor beta chain came up once. Sequencing was performed with immunoSEQ multiplex PCR; in TCRdb, only in-frame clones are kept and a portion is missing. In the table there are about 85,000 clones, roughly nine tenths of which are singletons. The data stem from a study of T cell responses to AZD1222 COVID-19 vaccine. The overall study: Second doses were pooled across both intervals (about 4 or about 12 weeks).

The CDR3 runs to 16 residues. Germline V gene sequence: CDR1 MNHEY, CDR2 SVGAGI. Trimming removed 4 bases from V and 0 bases from J; junction bases left unmatched: 4. The chain joins TRBV6-5 to TRBJ2-2, with 8 nucleotides matching TRBD1. This specimen consisted of peripheral blood, obtained on day 0 of AZD1222 vaccination. This TCR derives from an adult in good health. The CDR3 region has the DNA TGTGCCAGCAGTTCCTCAGGGGGCACGAACACCGGGGAGCTGTTTTTT. Amino acids: CASSSSGGTNTGELFF.